This T cell receptor beta chain was sequenced during a study of T cell repertoires in cytomegalovirus infection. Turning to the study itself: In public TCR beta signatures, there were indications of both CMV infection and matching HLA type. The study, taken as a whole, reports: Pooled public TCR beta family frequency picked out CMV carriers with the relevant HLA.

Comment on this clonotype: Antigen: not known.

Germline V gene data show CDR1 as LNHNV and CDR2 as YYDKDF (reference sequence). The length of the CDR3 is 13 residues. The V and J ends lost 1 base and 0 bases respectively, with 4 bases between them. TCRdb reprocessed the reads with MiXCR, giving one entry per CDR3 protein. The sample shows about 130,000 distinct CDR3 sequences, 20% to 30% of them seen only once. J is TRBJ2-7 and V is TRBV15, with D unclear. This clonotype was sampled from a human donor in good health (CMV status not recorded). Some clones in this sample may be carry-over from other donors' samples. The sample taken for sequencing was PBMCs, sequenced either directly or after in vitro stimulation (not recorded which). The CDR3 loop reads CATSRVSSYEQYF. The CDR3, as DNA: TGTGCCACCAGCAGAGTTAGCTCCTACGAGCAGTACTTC.